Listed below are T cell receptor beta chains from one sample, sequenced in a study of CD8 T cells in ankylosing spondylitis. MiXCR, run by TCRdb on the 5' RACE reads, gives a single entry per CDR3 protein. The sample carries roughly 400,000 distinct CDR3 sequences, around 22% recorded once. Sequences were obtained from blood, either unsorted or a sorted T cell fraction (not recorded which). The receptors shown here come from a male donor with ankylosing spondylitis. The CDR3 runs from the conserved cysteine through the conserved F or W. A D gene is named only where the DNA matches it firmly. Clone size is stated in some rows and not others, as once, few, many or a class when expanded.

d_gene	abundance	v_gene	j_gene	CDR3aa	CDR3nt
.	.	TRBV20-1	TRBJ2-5	CSASGYQETQYF	TGCAGTGCTAGCGGGTACCAAGAGACCCAGTACTTC
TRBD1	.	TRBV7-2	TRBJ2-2	CASSLRDRGLRNGELFF	TGTGCCAGCAGCTTAAGGGACAGGGGGCTGAGAAACGGGGAGCTGTTTTTT
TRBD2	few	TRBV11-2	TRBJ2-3	CASSLEAGLPRGDTQYF	TGTGCCAGCAGCTTAGAGGCGGGACTACCTAGGGGAGATACGCAGTATTTT
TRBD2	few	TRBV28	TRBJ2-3	CASSFRFGPGGNTDTQYF	TGTGCCAGCAGTTTTAGGTTCGGCCCGGGAGGGAACACAGATACGCAGTATTTT
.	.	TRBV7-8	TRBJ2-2	CASSKTSTGELFF	TGTGCCAGCAGCAAAACGAGCACCGGGGAGCTGTTTTTT
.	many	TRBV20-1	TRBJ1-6	CSARDGAGRQNSPLHF	TGCAGTGCTAGAGATGGGGCTGGGCGGCAGAATTCACCCCTCCACTTT
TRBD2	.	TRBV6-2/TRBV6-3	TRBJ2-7	CASTSGSSYEQYF	TGTGCCAGCACCAGCGGGAGTTCCTACGAGCAGTACTTC
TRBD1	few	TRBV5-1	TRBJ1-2	CASSARGTGGNGYTF	TGCGCCAGCAGCGCCCGCGGGACAGGAGGGAATGGCTACACCTTC
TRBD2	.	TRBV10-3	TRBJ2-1	CAISRTSGSFEQFF	TGTGCCATCAGCCGGACTAGCGGGAGCTTTGAGCAGTTCTTC
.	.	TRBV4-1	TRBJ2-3	CASSQDPADTQYF	TGCGCCAGCAGCCAAGATCCGGCAGATACGCAGTATTTT
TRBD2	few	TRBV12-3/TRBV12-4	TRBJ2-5	CASTGLAGGTQYF	TGTGCCAGCACCGGACTAGCGGGAGGGACCCAGTACTTC
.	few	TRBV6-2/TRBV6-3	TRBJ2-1	CASSPDWALSSSYNEQFF	TGTGCCAGCAGTCCGGACTGGGCGCTTTCAAGCTCCTACAATGAGCAGTTCTTC
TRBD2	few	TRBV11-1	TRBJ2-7	CASSLGRGSLLLRVNEQYF	TGTGCCAGCAGCTTAGGCCGCGGGAGTCTCTTGCTTCGTGTGAACGAGCAGTACTTC
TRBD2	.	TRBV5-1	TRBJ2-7	CASSISSGSLGEQYF	TGCGCCAGCAGCATATCTAGCGGGAGCTTAGGCGAGCAGTACTTC
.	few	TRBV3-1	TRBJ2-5	CASSQDRETQYF	TGTGCCAGCAGCCAAGATAGGGAGACCCAGTACTTC
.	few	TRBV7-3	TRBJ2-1	CASSLEGNNEQFF	TGTGCCAGCAGCTTAGAGGGCAACAATGAGCAGTTCTTC
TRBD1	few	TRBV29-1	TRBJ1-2	CSVLGGQGDYGYTF	TGCAGCGTTTTGGGGGGACAGGGCGACTATGGCTACACCTTC
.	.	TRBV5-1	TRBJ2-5	CASSLPGSRETQYF	TGCGCCAGCAGCTTACCAGGGTCAAGAGAGACCCAGTACTTC
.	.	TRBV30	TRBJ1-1	CAWSVMRGESAEAFF	TGTGCCTGGAGTGTAATGAGGGGGGAAAGCGCTGAAGCTTTCTTT
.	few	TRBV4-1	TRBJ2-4	CASSQDPVSRRFNKNIQYF	TGCGCCAGCAGCCAAGATCCGGTCTCACGAAGGTTCAACAAAAACATTCAGTACTTC
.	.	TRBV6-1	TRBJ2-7	CASRPGLANYEQYF	TGTGCCAGCAGGCCAGGACTCGCTAATTACGAGCAGTACTTC
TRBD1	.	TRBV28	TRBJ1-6	CASSLGATGGARNSPLHF	TGTGCCAGCAGTTTGGGCGCTACAGGGGGCGCCCGGAATTCACCCCTCCACTTT
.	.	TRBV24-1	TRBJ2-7	CATSDLGLGSGFYEQYF	TGTGCCACCAGTGATTTGGGCTTGGGTTCAGGGTTCTACGAGCAGTACTTC
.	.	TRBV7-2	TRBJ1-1	CASSLDTGASVAFF	TGTGCCAGCAGCTTAGACACCGGGGCCAGCGTAGCTTTCTTT
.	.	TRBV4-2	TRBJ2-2	CASSQGHQTGFGELFF	TGTGCCAGCAGCCAAGGCCACCAAACAGGGTTTGGGGAGCTGTTTTTT
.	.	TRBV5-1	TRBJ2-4	CASSLIGTWDIQYF	TGCGCCAGCAGCTTGATCGGGACTTGGGACATTCAGTACTTC
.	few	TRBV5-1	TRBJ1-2	CASSLEAGYTF	TGCGCCAGCAGCTTGGAGGCTGGCTACACCTTC
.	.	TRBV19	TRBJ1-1	CASSLEGSGYTEAFF	TGTGCCAGTAGTTTGGAGGGAAGTGGGTACACTGAAGCTTTCTTT
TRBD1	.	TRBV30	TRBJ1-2	CAGKGARGYTF	TGTGCCGGAAAGGGGGCTCGGGGCTACACCTTC
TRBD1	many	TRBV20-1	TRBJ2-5	CSARAELGTEETQYF	TGCAGTGCTAGAGCGGAATTAGGGACAGAAGAGACCCAGTACTTC
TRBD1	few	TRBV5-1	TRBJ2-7	CASRQGVGEQYF	TGCGCCAGCAGGCAGGGGGTTGGCGAGCAGTACTTC
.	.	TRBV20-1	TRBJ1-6	CSARLTGEGSPLHF	TGCAGTGCTAGGTTGACGGGGGAGGGTTCACCCCTCCACTTT
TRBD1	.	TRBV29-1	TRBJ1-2	CSVEATGTDYGYTF	TGCAGCGTTGAGGCGACCGGGACAGACTATGGCTACACCTTC
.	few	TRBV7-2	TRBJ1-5	CASSSAGSSNQPQHF	TGTGCCAGCAGCTCGGCCGGGAGCAGCAATCAGCCCCAGCATTTT
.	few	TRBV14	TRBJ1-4	CASSQDIGTVEKLFF	TGTGCCAGCAGCCAAGATATCGGGACTGTGGAAAAACTGTTTTTT
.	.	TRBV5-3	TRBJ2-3	CASGPRPFGQYF	TGTGCCAGCGGCCCGAGACCCTTCGGGCAGTATTTT
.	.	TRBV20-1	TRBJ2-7	CSATGTGGVREQYF	TGCAGTGCAACGGGAACCGGGGGAGTAAGGGAGCAGTACTTC
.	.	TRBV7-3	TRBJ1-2	CASSPGGPKRDGYTF	TGTGCCAGCAGCCCTGGGGGTCCGAAAAGAGATGGCTACACCTTC
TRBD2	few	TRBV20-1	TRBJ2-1	CSARDALAGYNEQFF	TGCAGTGCTAGAGATGCGCTAGCGGGATACAATGAGCAGTTCTTC
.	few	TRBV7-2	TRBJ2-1	CASSSKREQFF	TGTGCCAGCAGCTCCAAGCGTGAGCAGTTCTTC
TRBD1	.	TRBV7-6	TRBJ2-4	CASSLGDSYLAKNIQYF	TGTGCCAGCAGCTTAGGGGACAGTTACCTAGCCAAAAACATTCAGTACTTC
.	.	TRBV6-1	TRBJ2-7	CASSRDRRYEQYF	TGTGCCAGCAGCCGAGACAGGCGCTACGAGCAGTACTTC
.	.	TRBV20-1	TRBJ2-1	CSASSGDYEQFF	TGCAGTGCTAGCTCGGGGGATTATGAGCAGTTCTTC